Listed below are T cell receptor beta chains from one sample, sequenced in a study of blood T cell repertoires in COVID-19. The table came from immunoSEQ multiplex PCR; TCRdb's copy has only in-frame clones and leaves some out. The sample lists 110,000 to 150,000 clones, about three quarters occurring once. The sequenced sample consisted of peripheral blood. These receptors all stem from a woman aged 60 to 75 with acute or convalescent COVID-19. Both conserved end residues are part of each CDR3. Fields, in order: D gene, V gene, clone size, J gene, CDR3 DNA, CDR3 protein. D genes are given only for firm matches. The size field is filled for only some rows; it gives once, few, many or a size class.

.	TRBV11-1	.	TRBJ2-1	TGTGCCAGCACCTCTTTTTATGGAGACGATGAGCAGTTCTTC	CASTSFYGDDEQFF
.	TRBV9	few	TRBJ1-6	TGTGCCAGCAGCGTAGAAGGGGTAAATAATTCACCCCTCCACTTT	CASSVEGVNNSPLHF
TRBD2	TRBV11-2	.	TRBJ2-7	TGTGCCAGCAGCTTAGCCCAGACTAGCGGGAGCAGTTTCTACGAGCAGTACTTC	CASSLAQTSGSSFYEQYF
.	TRBV28	.	TRBJ1-1	TGTGCCAGCAGTCTCGGAGGGTGGACTGAAGCTTTCTTT	CASSLGGWTEAFF
TRBD1	TRBV7-9	once	TRBJ2-7	TGTGCCAGCAGCTTAGCCGGGACAGGGGTATACGAGCAGTACTTC	CASSLAGTGVYEQYF
.	TRBV27	.	TRBJ2-1	TGTGCCAGCAGTCCCGCAGGGGATCTTGCCTACAATGAGCAGTTCTTC	CASSPAGDLAYNEQFF
TRBD1	TRBV5-1	.	TRBJ1-6	TGCGCCAGCAGCTCAGACAGGGGCGGGTCACCCCTCCACTTT	CASSSDRGGSPLHF
.	TRBV30	.	TRBJ2-7	TGTGCCTGGAGGGATATGCGGGCCGAGCAGTACTTC	CAWRDMRAEQYF
TRBD2	TRBV7-9	.	TRBJ2-1	TGTGCCAGCGGAGGACTAGCGGACAATGAGCAGTTCTTC	CASGGLADNEQFF
TRBD2	TRBV2	.	TRBJ2-7	TGTGCCAGCAGTGCACCGGGACTAGCGGGAGTTCTTTACGAGCAGTACTTC	CASSAPGLAGVLYEQYF
.	TRBV19	.	TRBJ1-2	TGTGCCAGTAGTATAGGAGGAAGGCCGGGCTACACCTTC	CASSIGGRPGYTF
.	TRBV10-3	.	TRBJ2-6	TGTGCCATCAGTGATAGCAATAGCGGGGCCAACGTCCTGACTTTC	CAISDSNSGANVLTF
.	TRBV15	.	TRBJ1-5	TGTGCCACCAGCAGAGACACGCGGGGAAAGTCCCAGCATTTT	CATSRDTRGKSQHF
.	TRBV2	.	TRBJ2-1	TGTGCCAGCTTCGCCCGGGGTGAGCAGTTCTTC	CASFARGEQFF
TRBD2	TRBV6-2/TRBV6-3	once	TRBJ2-7	TGTGCCAGCACCCCCCGTTGGGACTACACCTACGAGCAGTACTTC	CASTPRWDYTYEQYF
.	TRBV28	.	TRBJ2-1	TGTGCCAGCAGTTATTTCGATGAGCAGTTCTTC	CASSYFDEQFF
TRBD2	TRBV9	.	TRBJ2-3	TGTGCCAGCAGCCCCAGCGGGAGCCGGGCAGATACGCAGTATTTT	CASSPSGSRADTQYF
TRBD2	TRBV6-4	.	TRBJ2-1	TGTGCCAGCAGTCCCCGGACTAGCGGGGGTTACAATGAGCAGTTCTTC	CASSPRTSGGYNEQFF
.	TRBV7-2	.	TRBJ2-5	TGTGCCAGCAGCCGGACAGTCTTACAAGAGACCCAGTACTTC	CASSRTVLQETQYF
.	TRBV10-3	.	TRBJ1-6	TGTGCCATCAGTGAGAAGACGGGAGGCTCCTATAATTCACCCCTCCACTTT	CAISEKTGGSYNSPLHF
TRBD2	TRBV5-6	.	TRBJ2-1	TGTGCCAGCAGCACCGGACTAGCGGGACCCTACAATGAGCAGTTCTTC	CASSTGLAGPYNEQFF
TRBD1	TRBV6-5	.	TRBJ1-2	TGTGCCAGCAGGACAGGGGCCTATGGCTACACCTTC	CASRTGAYGYTF
.	TRBV28	once	TRBJ2-7	TGTGCCAGCCAGACCGTCCGAAAGACTAGATCTTGGGAGCAGTACTTC	CASQTVRKTRSWEQYF
.	TRBV5-6	.	TRBJ1-5	TGTGCCAGCAGCTTGGGTGCAACGGGTCAGCCCCAGCATTTT	CASSLGATGQPQHF
.	TRBV30	.	TRBJ2-3	TGTGCCTGGGGGGGAGGAATCACAGATACGCAGTATTTT	CAWGGGITDTQYF
.	TRBV6-6	once	TRBJ1-5	TGTGCCAGCAGTCACCGAGATAGCAATCAGCCCCAGCATTTT	CASSHRDSNQPQHF
.	TRBV5-1	.	TRBJ2-1	TGCGCCAGCAGCCTTGGGGCCAGTCCCAATGAGCAGTTCTTC	CASSLGASPNEQFF
.	TRBV7-8	.	TRBJ2-3	TGTGCCAGCAGTAATGAGCGGGCGCTAACAGATACGCAGTATTTT	CASSNERALTDTQYF
TRBD1	TRBV5-6	.	TRBJ1-1	TGTGCCAGCAGCTCGACAGGGTTTGAAGCTTTCTTT	CASSSTGFEAFF
TRBD1	TRBV30	.	TRBJ2-1	TGTGCCTGGAGTGTACCCCGCGGAGGACAGGGGTACAATGAGCAGTTCTTC	CAWSVPRGGQGYNEQFF
TRBD1	TRBV5-6	.	TRBJ1-1	TGTGCCAGCAGCTCGTACTCAGGGGGTTGGAATCCTGAAGCTTTCTTT	CASSSYSGGWNPEAFF
.	TRBV5-5	.	TRBJ1-2	TGTGCCAGCAGCTTGGTCGGCGGACTTGGCTACACCTTC	CASSLVGGLGYTF
TRBD1	TRBV2	.	TRBJ2-7	TGTGCCAGCAGAATCGATGAGGACAGGGCAGTAAGCGAGCAGTACTTC	CASRIDEDRAVSEQYF
.	TRBV14	.	TRBJ1-2	TGTGCCAGCAGCCAAGTTCAACGCGGTGGCTACACCTTC	CASSQVQRGGYTF
TRBD1	TRBV6-5	.	TRBJ2-3	TGTGCCAGCAGTTATGGGACAGGGATCACAGATACGCAGTATTTT	CASSYGTGITDTQYF
TRBD2	TRBV27	.	TRBJ2-3	TGTGCCAGCAATCCTTTCAGACTAGCGGGAGGGAGTGGTACAGATACGCAGTATTTT	CASNPFRLAGGSGTDTQYF
.	TRBV19	.	TRBJ2-6	TGTGCCAGTAGTACCAGACACCTTACTGGGGCCAACGTCCTGACTTTC	CASSTRHLTGANVLTF
.	TRBV2	.	TRBJ2-7	TGTGCCAGCAGTGTAGGGGCTTCGAGCTCCTACGAGCAGTACTTC	CASSVGASSSYEQYF
.	TRBV5-4	.	TRBJ1-1	TGTGCCAGCAGCTTGCGGGGGTTGGGCACTGAAGCTTTCTTT	CASSLRGLGTEAFF